The 2 T cell receptor beta chains below all came from one sample that was sequenced in a study of shared clonotypes between healthy human individuals. Data came from immunoSEQ multiplex PCR; TCRdb stores just in-frame clones and leaves some out. The data show about 2.4 million clones, with 90% to 95% seen just once and 0.13% to 0.15% held by the top ten. The specimen was naive CD4+ T cells sorted from blood. Subset defined: CD45RA+ positively selected. Source of these receptors: a man younger than 30 in good health.

The J gene is TRBJ2-1, the V gene TRBV6-6, with 13 bases matching TRBD2. The CDR3 length is 14 residues. Trimming at V came to 8 bases and at J to 5 bases, leaving 3 bases not matched to a gene. CDR1 MNHNY and CDR2 SVGAGI come from the germline V gene (reference sequence). This chain's CDR3 is CASFGLAGDNEQFF. The DNA for the CDR3 is TGTGCCAGCTTCGGACTAGCGGGGGACAATGAGCAGTTCTTC.

Comments on this clone: Other DNA sequences within the sample encode an identical CDR3. This chain joins TRBV10-3 and TRBJ1-2; the D gene is possibly TRBD1 (6 bases). Germline loops: CDR1 ENHRY, CDR2 SYGVKD. The CDR3 extends over 14 amino acids. Trimming shortened V by 1 base and J by 3 bases, and 9 bases separated the two germline ends. CDR3: CAISELGGDYGYTF. CDR3 nucleotides: TGTGCCATCAGTGAGTTAGGGGGGGACTATGGCTACACCTTC.